This T cell receptor beta chain was identified during a study of OX40 agonist ivuxolimab in advanced cancers. A note on the overall study: Ivuxolimab was a fully human IgG2 agonistic monoclonal antibody targeting the costimulatory receptor OX40 (CD134). Among the roughly 52 dose-escalation patients, some 19 had hepatocellular carcinoma, 15 or so melanoma, 9 renal cell carcinoma and 9 head and neck cancer. In the dose-escalation cohort, 82.7% of patients were male, and the mean age was around 60 years, with a range of roughly 20 to 79. The point of sequencing TCRbeta in the periphery was to test whether ivuxolimab changed TCR sequence diversity and drove clonal T-cell expansion. Prior anti-PD-1, anti-PD-L1 or anti-CTLA-4 therapy was permitted, and checkpoint inhibitors had been received by roughly two fifths of dose-escalation patients. Partial responses were achieved by three dose-escalation patients, of whom one had hepatocellular carcinoma and two had cutaneous melanoma. Intravenous ivuxolimab was administered to patients every 2 weeks at six dose levels: 0.01, 0.1, 0.3, 1.5, 3 and 10 mg/kg. The paper describes the monotherapy dose-escalation part (N ≈ 52 patients) of the phase I trial of ivuxolimab. What the work shows at the level of the full study, not this receptor alone: At doses of 0.1 to 3.0 mg/kg, clonal expansion of both CD4+ and CD8+ blood T cells was observed from baseline to week 6. In partial responders in the 0.1-3.0 mg/kg groups, normalized peripheral clonal expansion was found to be among the lowest, especially among CD8+ T cells. Low levels of normalized T-cell clonal expansion were also seen in some patients who did not respond. The antigen specificity of the peripheral T cells that underwent clonal expansion was not determined. After ivuxolimab, expanded clones were on average more numerous among CD8+ T cells than among CD4+ T cells.

The trial excluded patients who had a history of autoimmune disease or who were on systemic immunosuppression. Peripheral blood for TCR sequencing was collected from all dose cohorts at baseline, on cycle 4 day 1, and on cycle 7 day 1. The samples were drawn from a first-in-human, open-label, multicenter phase I dose-escalation trial of ivuxolimab. Adults with locally advanced or metastatic head and neck squamous cell, hepatocellular, melanoma or renal cell carcinoma were enrolled in the trial. Before TCR sequencing, CD4+ T cells and CD8+ T cells from peripheral blood were sorted into separate populations. From its cysteine to its phenylalanine, the CDR3 spans 21 amino acids. To sequence the TCRbeta CDR3 region, genomic DNA was isolated from the sorted cells. The immunoSEQ Assay was used for sequencing of TCRbeta CDR3 regions. TCRdb limited this immuneACCESS table to in-frame rearrangements with V and J called. A share of clones is missing; checked studies link under half to unresolved V genes, and the rest is unexplained. This sample has roughly 63,000 clones in its table, and roughly 89% of those were observed once. Of the sample, 12% is held by the ten largest clones.

Concerning this clone itself: Its antigen is unknown. The limits of the CDR3 on the DNA are not certain, so only TCRdb's listed CDR3 is given.

Sequenced material: CD4+ or CD8+ T cells sorted from blood, taken in a trial of the OX40 agonist ivuxolimab. This clonotype was sampled from an adult with an advanced solid tumor such as melanoma, head and neck, liver or kidney cancer. The chain joins TRBV21-1 to TRBJ1-5. TRBV21-1 is a known pseudogene. The CDR3 protein is CASSRWNLVGQGTYGVQPQHF.